This is a list of T cell receptor beta chains from one sample in a study of neurological immune-mediated disorders. Each CDR3 protein is one row after TCRdb ran MiXCR on the 5' RACE reads. The sample lists some 87,000 distinct CDR3 sequences, 5% to 6% occurring once. Sequenced: PBMCs. All receptors come from an older woman with multiple sclerosis. Both conserved end residues are part of each CDR3. D genes are given only for firm matches. Expanded clones are given a class, and other clones once, few, many or no size at all.

CSASDTGTSTDTQYF,TGCAGTGCTAGTGACACAGGGACTAGCACAGATACGCAGTATTTT,.,many,TRBJ2-3,TRBV20-1
CASSSTGERSPLHF,TGTGCCAGCAGCTCGACAGGGGAGAGATCACCCCTCCACTTT,TRBD1,many,TRBJ1-6,TRBV7-9
CASTPPGGLPGDTQYF,TGTGCCAGCACCCCCCCTGGGGGGCTCCCGGGAGATACGCAGTATTTT,.,many,TRBJ2-3,TRBV3-1
CASRLEGKFPYEQYF,TGCGCCAGCAGATTGGAAGGAAAGTTCCCCTACGAGCAGTACTTC,.,.,TRBJ2-7,TRBV5-1
CASRFGTGESPLHF,TGCGCCAGCAGATTCGGGACTGGAGAGTCACCCCTCCACTTT,.,many,TRBJ1-6,TRBV5-1
CASSPTQVIPGKNIQYF,TGTGCCAGCAGCCCTACCCAGGTTATACCAGGCAAAAACATTCAGTACTTC,.,many,TRBJ2-4,TRBV7-2
CSAPLGRQGTVGNQPQHF,TGCAGTGCCCCACTGGGTAGACAGGGAACGGTGGGCAATCAGCCCCAGCATTTT,TRBD1,many,TRBJ1-5,TRBV20-1
CASSLGSRNEKLFF,TGCGCCAGCAGCTTGGGGTCCCGTAATGAAAAACTGTTTTTT,.,.,TRBJ1-4,TRBV5-1
CASALAGGRNAAFF,TGTGCCAGCGCCCTGGCAGGGGGCCGGAATGCAGCTTTCTTT,TRBD1,many,TRBJ1-1,TRBV6-2/TRBV6-3
CASSHPGQGIGDEKLFF,TGTGCCAGCAGCCACCCGGGACAGGGAATAGGGGATGAAAAACTGTTTTTT,TRBD1,many,TRBJ1-4,TRBV3-1
CAISESRGESEKLFF,TGTGCCATCAGTGAGTCGAGGGGGGAGAGTGAAAAACTGTTTTTT,.,many,TRBJ1-4,TRBV10-3
CASSALLGYTQYF,TGTGCCAGCAGTGCACTCCTGGGTTATACGCAGTATTTT,.,many,TRBJ2-3,TRBV6-4
CASSLVAGGDNEQFF,TGCGCCAGCAGCTTGGTAGCAGGAGGGGACAATGAGCAGTTCTTC,.,.,TRBJ2-1,TRBV5-1
CSAREGSSGRPTDTQYF,TGCAGTGCTAGAGAGGGGTCTAGCGGGCGACCCACAGATACGCAGTATTTT,TRBD2,few,TRBJ2-3,TRBV20-1
CASARRTGKEKLFF,TGTGCCAGCGCCCGGAGGACAGGGAAAGAAAAACTGTTTTTT,TRBD1,many,TRBJ1-4,TRBV12-3/TRBV12-4
CASSPSFGGRNEKLFF,TGTGCCAGCAGCCCCTCCTTCGGGGGACGGAATGAAAAACTGTTTTTT,.,many,TRBJ1-4,TRBV7-8
CATSRGASGGPGNIQYF,TGTGCCACCAGCAGAGGGGCTAGCGGGGGGCCAGGAAACATTCAGTACTTC,TRBD2,many,TRBJ2-4,TRBV15
CASSRPWGQNSGANVLTF,TGTGCCAGCAGCCGCCCCTGGGGACAAAACTCTGGGGCCAACGTCCTGACTTTC,.,many,TRBJ2-6,TRBV7-9
CASSLDGTYLNYGYTF,TGCGCCAGCAGCTTGGATGGGACTTACTTAAACTATGGCTACACCTTC,.,few,TRBJ1-2,TRBV5-1
CASSPNGGSNQPQHF,TGCGCCAGCAGCCCCAACGGGGGGTCAAACCAGCCCCAGCATTTT,.,many,TRBJ1-5,TRBV5-1
CASSLGQVKAYEQYF,TGTGCCAGCAGCTTGGGACAGGTAAAAGCCTACGAGCAGTACTTC,TRBD1,many,TRBJ2-7,TRBV7-2
CASSQEGFADTGELFF,TGCGCCAGCAGCCAAGAGGGCTTTGCCGACACCGGGGAGCTGTTTTTT,.,medium-sized,TRBJ2-2,TRBV4-1
CSALQTNEKLFF,TGCAGTGCTCTACAAACTAATGAAAAACTGTTTTTT,.,many,TRBJ1-4,TRBV20-1
CASSLTGAEQYF,TGTGCCAGCAGCCTTACGGGTGCCGAGCAGTACTTC,.,many,TRBJ2-7,TRBV3-1
CASSQAPSGIYEQYF,TGTGCCAGCAGCCAAGCGCCTAGCGGGATCTACGAGCAGTACTTC,TRBD2,many,TRBJ2-7,TRBV3-1
CSVGAGRGYTF,TGCAGCGTTGGGGCAGGGAGAGGCTACACCTTC,.,many,TRBJ1-2,TRBV29-1
CASSTAGGQAYEQYF,TGTGCCAGCAGCACCGCGGGGGGCCAGGCCTACGAGCAGTACTTC,TRBD2,many,TRBJ2-7,TRBV7-9
CASSSHGDFNEQFF,TGTGCCAGCAGCTCCCACGGGGACTTCAATGAGCAGTTCTTC,.,many,TRBJ2-1,TRBV6-6
CASAISGGARETQYF,TGTGCCAGTGCCATAAGCGGGGGGGCCCGAGAGACCCAGTACTTC,TRBD2,many,TRBJ2-5,TRBV6-5
CASRAGVYTGELFF,TGTGCCAGCCGAGCGGGGGTATACACCGGGGAGCTGTTTTTT,TRBD2,many,TRBJ2-2,TRBV2
CASSYPGQNEQFF,TGTGCCAGCAGTTACCCGGGACAAAATGAGCAGTTCTTC,.,.,TRBJ2-1,TRBV6-2/TRBV6-3
CASRSGGRTGELFF,TGTGCCAGCAGGTCAGGGGGCCGCACCGGGGAGCTGTTTTTT,TRBD1,many,TRBJ2-2,TRBV6-5
CASTTDLAEETQYF,TGTGCCAGCACCACTGACTTAGCGGAGGAGACCCAGTACTTC,.,few,TRBJ2-5,TRBV7-2